This TCR beta chain was documented in a study of shared clonotypes between healthy human individuals. Germline V gene sequence: CDR1 MDHEN, CDR2 SYDVKM. Trimming removed 4 bases at V and 9 bases at J, with 15 bases between. This CDR3 has 13 residues. Whole-study results and caveats: Tissue TCR repertoires likely differ from these blood-only repertoires.

Over several immunoSEQ plates, each subset's genomic DNA was distributed in even portions. Only in-frame clones appear in the TCRdb table, and some are missing; sequencing was by immunoSEQ multiplex PCR. The repertoire holds some 470,000 clones, with over 60% as singletons. The sample holds one count of this clone. The antigen is unknown. The donor cohort consisted entirely of Caucasian adults residing in Nashville, Tennessee. This chain uses TRBV28 with TRBJ1-2; D might be TRBD1 (5 bases). Sequencing input: PBMCs. The receptor's source is a woman between 35 and 50 years old in good health. Some clones in this sample may be carry-over from other donors' samples. The CDR3 region has the DNA TGTGCCAGCAGTTCGAGGGACGGCTTGCGCTACACCTTC. Protein: CASSSRDGLRYTF.